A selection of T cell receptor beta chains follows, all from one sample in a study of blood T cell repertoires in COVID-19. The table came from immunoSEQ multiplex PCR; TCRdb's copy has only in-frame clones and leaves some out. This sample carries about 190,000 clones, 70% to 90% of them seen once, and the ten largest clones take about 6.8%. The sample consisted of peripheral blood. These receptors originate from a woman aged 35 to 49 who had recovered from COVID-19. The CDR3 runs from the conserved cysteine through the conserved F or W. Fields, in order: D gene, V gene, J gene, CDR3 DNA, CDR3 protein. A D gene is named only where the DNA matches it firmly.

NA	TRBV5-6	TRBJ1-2	TGTGCCAGCAGCCCCACTTGGGAGGCCTATGGCTACACCTTC	CASSPTWEAYGYTF
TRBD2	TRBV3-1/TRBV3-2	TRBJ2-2	TGTGCCAGCAGCCTAACTAGCGGGAGGACGAACACCGGGGAGCTGTTTTTT	CASSLTSGRTNTGELFF
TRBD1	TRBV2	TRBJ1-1	TGTGCCAGCACCCCATCGACAGGGGTGAACACTGAAGCTTTCTTT	CASTPSTGVNTEAFF
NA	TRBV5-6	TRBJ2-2	TGTGCCAGCAGCTCCTTGTCCTTCACCGGGGAGCTGTTTTTT	CASSSLSFTGELFF
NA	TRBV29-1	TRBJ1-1	TGCAGCGTTCAACTGTTGAACACTGAAGCTTTCTTT	CSVQLLNTEAFF
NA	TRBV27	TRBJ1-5	TGTGCCAGCAGTTTAAGGTGGCTACAGGGCGGACAGCCCCAGCATTTT	CASSLRWLQGGQPQHF
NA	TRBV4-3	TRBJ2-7	TGCGCCAGCAGCCCTACAATGGCGGGGAGAGAGCAGTACTTC	CASSPTMAGREQYF
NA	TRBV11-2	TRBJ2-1	TGTGCCAGCAGCTTAGGTAGTCTTAACAATGAGCAGTTCTTC	CASSLGSLNNEQFF
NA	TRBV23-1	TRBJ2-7	TGCGCCAGCAGTCAAAATCGGCGGGCAGACCGCTCCTACGAGCAGTACTTC	CASSQNRRADRSYEQYF
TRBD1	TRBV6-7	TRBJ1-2	TGTGCCCCCCGACAGGGGACGAGAAACTATGGCTACACCTTC	CAPRQGTRNYGYTF
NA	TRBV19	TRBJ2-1	TGTGCCAGTAGTATATCCCGGGCGGGAAAGTCCTACAATGAGCAGTTCTTC	CASSISRAGKSYNEQFF
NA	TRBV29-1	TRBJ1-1	TGCAGCGGCCAGACCGGGGTGGGGGGTGTAACTGAAGCTTTCTTT	CSGQTGVGGVTEAFF
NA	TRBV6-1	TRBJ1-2	TGTGCCAGCAGTGAAGGTTTGGAGGATCCCTATGGCTACACCTTC	CASSEGLEDPYGYTF
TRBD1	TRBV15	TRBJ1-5	TGTGCCACCAGCCGATCAGGACAGGGAGGCAATCAGCCCCAGCATTTT	CATSRSGQGGNQPQHF